This T cell receptor (beta chain) stems from a study of blood T cell repertoires in COVID-19. Study-wide context: Collection of acute and convalescent COVID-19 samples took place in the United States, Italy and Spain.

V was trimmed by 1 base and J by 2 bases, leaving 14 bases between them. The V gene's germline CDR1 is SGHTA and CDR2 FQGNSA. The CDR3 runs to 16 residues. Assay: immunoSEQ multiplex PCR; the TCRdb copy retains only in-frame clones and omits some. The sample has about 220,000 clones, about nine tenths seen once. This clone was counted a few times. The chain carries TRBV7-2 and TRBJ2-5, with D possibly matching TRBD2 (7 bases). The sequence was obtained from a woman aged 40 to 55 with acute COVID-19. Sequenced input: PBMCs or T cells enriched from blood (not recorded which). For the CDR3, the DNA is TGTGCCAGCAGCTTAGGGCAGGGGAGGGAACAAGAGACCCAGTACTTC. Amino acid sequence: CASSLGQGREQETQYF.